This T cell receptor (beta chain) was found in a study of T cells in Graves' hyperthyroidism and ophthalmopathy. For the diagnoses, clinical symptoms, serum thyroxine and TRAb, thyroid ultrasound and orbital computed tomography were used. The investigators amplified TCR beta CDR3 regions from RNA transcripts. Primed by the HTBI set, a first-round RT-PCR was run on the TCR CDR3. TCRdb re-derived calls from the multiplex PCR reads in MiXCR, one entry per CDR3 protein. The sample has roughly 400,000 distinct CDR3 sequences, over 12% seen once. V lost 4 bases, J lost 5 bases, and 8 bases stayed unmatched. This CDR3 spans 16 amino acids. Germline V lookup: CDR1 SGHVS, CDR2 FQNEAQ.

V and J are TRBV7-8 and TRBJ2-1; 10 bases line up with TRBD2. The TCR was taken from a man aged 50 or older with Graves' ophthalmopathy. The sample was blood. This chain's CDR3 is CASSYLAGGSDNEQFF. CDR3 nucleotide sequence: TGTGCCAGCAGCTATTTAGCGGGAGGATCAGACAATGAGCAGTTCTTC. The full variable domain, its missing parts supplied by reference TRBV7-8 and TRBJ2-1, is GAGVSQSPRYKVAKRGQDVALRCDPISGHVSLFWYQQALGQGPEFLTYFQNEAQLDKSGLPSDRFFAERPEGSVSTLKIQRTQQEDSAVYLCASSYLAGGSDNEQFFGPGTRLTVL.